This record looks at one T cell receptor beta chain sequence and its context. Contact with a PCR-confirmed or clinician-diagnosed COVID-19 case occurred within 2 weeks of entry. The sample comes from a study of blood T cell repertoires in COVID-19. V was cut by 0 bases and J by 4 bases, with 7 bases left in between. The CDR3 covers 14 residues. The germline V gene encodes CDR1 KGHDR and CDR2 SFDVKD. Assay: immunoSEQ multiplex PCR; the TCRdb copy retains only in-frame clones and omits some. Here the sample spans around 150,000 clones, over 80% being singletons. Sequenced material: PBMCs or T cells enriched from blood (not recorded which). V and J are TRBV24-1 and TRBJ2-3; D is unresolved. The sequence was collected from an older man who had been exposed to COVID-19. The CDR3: CATSDLAVPDTQYF. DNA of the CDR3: TGTGCCACCAGTGATTTGGCGGTCCCAGATACGCAGTATTTT.